This record looks at one T cell receptor beta chain sequence and its context. Its target is not known. A much bigger clone sits one base away, suggesting this may be a read error. Starting material of 400 to 600 ng total RNA yielded TCR beta cDNA via a constant-region primer. The TCR beta library was amplified through three nested multiplex PCR rounds in a modified ARM-PCR procedure. Investigators reported that the first two PCR rounds, at roughly 10 cycles each, used TRBV1-TRBV30 forward primers with a C-beta reverse primer. TCRdb independently ran MiXCR on the multiplex PCR reads; one entry per CDR3 protein. The sample lists about 330,000 distinct CDR3 sequences, roughly 61% seen once, with 5.5% to 7% in the top ten. The data stem from a study of tumor-infiltrating lymphocytes in primary liver carcinoma. Findings and caveats of the study: Tumor region pairs outstripped tumor-adjacent and tumor-blood pairs in overlap.

Trimming removed 4 bases from V and 7 bases from J, with 16 bases in between. This CDR3 region has 14 residues. Unsorted whole blood supplied the blood RNA, and germline DNA was isolated too. Sample: peripheral blood. The rearrangement links TRBV12-3 or TRBV12-4 to TRBJ1-1; maybe TRBD1 (6 bases). The receptor comes from a man aged 40-49 years with primary liver carcinoma and hepatitis B virus infection. The CDR3 sequence: CASSSIPGDIEAFF. CDR3 coding DNA: TGTGCCAGCAGTTCAATACCAGGGGACATTGAAGCTTTCTTT.